Given below is one TCR beta chain in context. The antigen is not known. The data are from a study of lymphopenia after photon versus proton radiotherapy. Using immunoSEQ multiplex PCR, the repertoire was profiled, and TCRdb retains in-frame clones only, with some absent. Of roughly 49,000 clones detected, approximately 92% appear once; the ten largest clones hold approximately 18%. Study-wide results and caveats: Photon-treated patients lost naive T cells and TCR diversity; proton-treated stayed stable. Better survival with proton therapy was suggested as possible, not demonstrated. In patients who died, overall survival fell as post-nadir TCR diversity dropped more. After the lymphocyte nadir, photon-treated repertoires showed oligoclonal expansion, especially of CD8+ Temra cells.

Trimming removed 0 bases at V and 5 bases at J, with 6 bases between. The V gene's germline CDR1 is SGHKS and CDR2 YYEKEE (reference sequence). The CDR3 sequence is 13 residues long. This clonotype originated in a woman in her thirties or forties with cholangiocarcinoma. The chain joins TRBV5-5 to TRBJ1-5; no clear D gene. Sequencing was performed on peripheral blood, taken from a patient treated with photon-based radiotherapy. The CDR3 region is CASSLGTYQPQHF. For the CDR3, the DNA is TGTGCCAGCAGCTTGGGAACTTATCAGCCCCAGCATTTT.